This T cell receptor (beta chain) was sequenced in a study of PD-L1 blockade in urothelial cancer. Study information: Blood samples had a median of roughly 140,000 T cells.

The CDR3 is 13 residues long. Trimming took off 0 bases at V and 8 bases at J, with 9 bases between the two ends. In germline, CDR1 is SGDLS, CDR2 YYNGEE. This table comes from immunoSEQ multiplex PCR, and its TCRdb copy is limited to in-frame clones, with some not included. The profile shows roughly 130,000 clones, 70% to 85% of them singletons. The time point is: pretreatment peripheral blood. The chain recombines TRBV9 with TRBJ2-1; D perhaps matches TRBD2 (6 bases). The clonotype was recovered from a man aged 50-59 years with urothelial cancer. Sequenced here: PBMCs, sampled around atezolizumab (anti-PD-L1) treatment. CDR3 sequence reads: CASSVEGLHEQFF. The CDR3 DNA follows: TGTGCCAGCAGCGTAGAGGGACTCCATGAGCAGTTCTTC.